The 28 T cell receptor beta chains below all came from one sample that was sequenced in a study of OX40 agonist ivuxolimab in advanced cancers. Assay: immunoSEQ multiplex PCR; the TCRdb copy retains only in-frame clones and omits some. The sample lists about 91,000 clones, around 84% occurring once. Sequenced here: CD4+ or CD8+ T cells sorted from blood, sampled in a trial of the OX40 agonist ivuxolimab. These receptors were collected from an adult with an advanced solid tumor such as melanoma, head and neck, liver or kidney cancer.

CDR3 region: CASSPRQGALEQPQHF. CDR3 nucleotide sequence: TGTGCCAGTAGTCCGCGGCAGGGGGCTTTAGAGCAGCCCCAGCATTTT. The chain is built from TRBV19 and TRBJ1-5, with 8 positions matching TRBD1. This CDR3 is 16 amino acids long. Germline V CDR1 and CDR2: LNHDA, SQIVND (reference sequence). V shed 5 bases and J 7 bases; nucleotides not matched to a gene: 13.

The chain couples TRBV9 to TRBJ2-1; 9 nucleotides line up with TRBD1. After removal of 4 bases from V and 9 bases from J, the junction contained 5 bases not matched to a gene. CDR1 and CDR2 (germline): SGDLS, YYNGEE. This CDR3 has 13 residues. As DNA, the CDR3 is TGTGCCAGCAGCTCGGACAGGGGAGTTGAGCAGTTCTTC. Translated, it gives CASSSDRGVEQFF.

This sequence joins TRBV5-5 and TRBJ2-7; TRBD2 is a possible D gene (7 bases). Looked up from germline, CDR1 is SGHKS and CDR2 is YYEKEE (reference sequence). V lost 3 bases, J lost 2 bases, and 12 bases lay in between. The CDR3 length is 14 residues. CDR3 sequence (DNA): TGTGCCAGCAGCTGGACGGGGGGCCCCTACGAGCAGTACTTC. Translation gives CASSWTGGPYEQYF.

J is TRBJ2-7 and V is TRBV28; D possibly corresponds to TRBD1 (6 bases). V shed 6 bases and J shed 6 bases, with 18 bases lying between them. CDR1 MDHEN and CDR2 SYDVKM come from the germline V gene. This CDR3 is built from 14 residues. The CDR3 spells CASRTNRDVSEQYV. The CDR3 coding sequence is TGTGCCAGCAGGACGAACAGGGATGTGAGCGAGCAGTACGTC.

V is TRBV10-3 and J is TRBJ1-5, with unresolved D. Germline loops: CDR1 ENHRY, CDR2 SYGVKD. The CDR3 loop spans 12 amino acids. Trimming cost V 5 bases and J 1 base, with 3 bases left between them. The CDR3 nucleotides are TGTGCCATCAGTCGGAGCAATCAGCCCCAGCATTTT. As protein: CAISRSNQPQHF.

The chain employs TRBV7-3 and TRBJ2-2, with 10 bases that match TRBD1. Germline V gene data show CDR1 as SGHTA and CDR2 as FQGTGA. With 5 bases clipped from V and 4 bases from J, the junction kept 4 bases outside the gene matches. There are 15 residues in the CDR3. The CDR3 region is CASSPRTGGTGELFF. DNA for the CDR3: TGTGCCAGCAGCCCAAGGACAGGGGGCACCGGGGAGCTGTTTTTT.

V and J are TRBV6-1 and TRBJ2-7; D is perhaps TRBD1 or TRBD2 (5 bases each). Germline V lookup: CDR1 MNHNS, CDR2 SASEGT. V lost 0 bases and J 4 bases, leaving 16 bases between the germline ends. The CDR3 runs 16 residues. The CDR3 sequence: CASSEALVGVWYEQYF. CDR3 nucleotide sequence: TGTGCCAGCAGTGAAGCCCTAGTGGGGGTATGGTACGAGCAGTACTTC.

V gene TRBV11-2 combines with J gene TRBJ2-1, with D perhaps TRBD1 (6 bases). The germline V gene encodes CDR1 SGHAT and CDR2 FQNNGV. This CDR3 has 15 residues. Between the trimmed V and J ends, which lost 3 bases and 6 bases, there was a span of 15 bases. In DNA, the CDR3 is TGTGCCAGCAGCTTCGGACCACAGGGCGGCAATGAGCAGTTCTTC. It translates to CASSFGPQGGNEQFF.

The V gene is TRBV7-9, the J gene TRBJ2-2, with TRBD2 matching over 9 bases. The CDR3 contains 18 residues. Germline CDR1 SEHNR, CDR2 FQNEAQ (reference sequence). V lost 5 bases to trimming and J lost 4 bases; unmatched junction nucleotides: 14. The CDR3 is CASSLSRRTSGSTGELFF. In DNA, the CDR3 is TGTGCCAGCAGCCTTTCACGGCGCACTAGCGGGTCCACCGGGGAGCTGTTTTTT.

This chain joins TRBV14 and TRBJ2-7, with 7 bases matching TRBD2. The CDR3 covers 17 residues. Germline-derived CDR1 and CDR2 are SGHDN and FVKESK. V lost 1 base to trimming and J lost 0 bases; unmatched junction nucleotides: 9. CDR3 residues: CASSQGGLGHSSYEQYV. As DNA, the CDR3 is TGTGCCAGCAGCCAAGGAGGACTAGGTCACAGCTCCTACGAGCAGTACGTC.

The CDR3 reads CASSSGDGDTDTQYF. The CDR3 nucleotides read TGTGCCAGCAGCTCCGGTGATGGAGACACAGATACGCAGTATTTT. The V gene is TRBV7-9, the J gene TRBJ2-3; D remains unclear. This CDR3 is 15 amino acids long. Looked up from germline, CDR1 is SEHNR and CDR2 is FQNEAQ (reference sequence). V lost 4 bases and J 2 bases, leaving 13 bases between the germline ends. The variable domain in full, completed from reference TRBV7-9 and TRBJ2-3, reads DTGVSQNPRHKITKRGQNVTFRCDPISEHNRLYWYRQTLGQGPEFLTYFQNEAQLEKSRLLSDRFSAERPKGSFSTLEIQRTEQGDSAMYLCASSSGDGDTDTQYFGPGTRLTVL.

V is TRBV5-6 and J is TRBJ1-1; D is unclear. CDR1 and CDR2 from the germline V gene are SGHDT and YYEEEE. Trimming cost V 1 base and J 5 bases, with 18 bases left between them. This CDR3 is 16 amino acids long. CDR3 sequence reads: CASSLPRAHLRTEAFF. The CDR3 nucleotides read TGTGCCAGCAGCTTGCCGCGGGCGCATCTCCGGACTGAAGCTTTCTTT. Full variable domain (outside the CDR3, taken from reference TRBV5-6 and TRBJ1-1): DAGVTQSPTHLIKTRGQQVTLRCSPKSGHDTVSWYQQALGQGPQFIFQYYEEEERQRGNFPDRFSGHQFPNYSSELNVNALLLGDSALYLCASSLPRAHLRTEAFFGQGTRLTVV.

V gene TRBV15 combines with J gene TRBJ1-2; 11 positions agree with TRBD1. The germline V gene encodes CDR1 LNHNV and CDR2 YYDKDF (reference sequence). Unmatched junction bases numbered 8, after V lost 4 bases and J lost 7 bases. This CDR3 comprises 15 residues. CDR3 amino acids: CATSKTGTGGFGYTF. CDR3 sequence (DNA): TGTGCCACCAGCAAAACCGGGACAGGGGGATTTGGCTACACCTTC.

This chain connects TRBV11-3 to TRBJ2-1; a weak D match, TRBD1 (6 bases). CDR3 length: 13 amino acids. CDR1 is SGHNT, CDR2 YENEEA, per germline. The ends were cut back, 8 bases at V and 7 bases at J, with 15 bases in the middle. CDR3 nucleotides: TGTGCCAGCGGGACAACACAACGGAATGAGCAGTTCTTC. Its protein product is CASGTTQRNEQFF.

This sequence joins TRBV4-2 and TRBJ1-1, with 8 bases identical to TRBD1. The CDR3 has 15 residues. The germline gives CDR1 LGHNA, CDR2 YNFKEQ. J was trimmed by 7 bases and V by 5 bases; bases with no gene match: 12. The DNA of the CDR3 is TGTGCCAGCAGCAGCAGCCCGGACAGGGATATTGAAGCTTTCTTT. Amino acids: CASSSSPDRDIEAFF.

The chain links TRBV7-3 to TRBJ2-3, with no clear D. CDR1 is SGHTA and CDR2 is FQGTGA in the germline V gene. Between the trimmed V and J ends, which lost 4 bases and 6 bases, there was a span of 14 bases. The CDR3 sequence is 14 residues long. The CDR3 loop is CASSSSLRDDTQYF. The CDR3 DNA is TGTGCCAGCAGCTCAAGTCTAAGGGATGATACGCAGTATTTT.

In its sample, this clone was seen once. CDR3 sequence: CASSLEKREKLFF. CDR3 coding DNA: TGCGCCAGCAGCTTGGAGAAGCGGGAAAAACTGTTTTTT. This chain uses TRBV5-1 with TRBJ1-4; no reliable D call. Per germline, CDR1 SGHRS and CDR2 YFSETQ. CDR3 size: 13 residues. V gave up 0 bases and J gave up 8 bases, with 8 bases separating them.

This clone was detected only a few times. CDR3: CSVQGTGGTTDTQYF. The CDR3 coding sequence is TGCAGCGTCCAAGGGACAGGGGGAACGACAGATACGCAGTATTTT. V usage is TRBV29-1 and J usage is TRBJ2-3, with 11 nucleotides matching TRBD1. The J segment lost 3 bases and the V segment lost 6 bases, leaving 8 bases of the junction unmatched. From germline, CDR1 is SQVTM and CDR2 ANQGSEA. The CDR3 length is 15 residues.

A few counts support this clone. The genes are TRBV10-3 and TRBJ1-4; no clear D gene. The CDR3 loop spans 12 amino acids. V shed 10 bases and J shed 14 bases, with 20 bases lying between them. Germline V gene lookup returns CDR1 ENHRY and CDR2 SYGVKD. The CDR3 sequence is CATSEGSGPLFF. In nucleotides, the CDR3 is TGTGCCACCTCAGAGGGTTCAGGTCCCCTGTTTTTT.

The chain is built from TRBV6-6 and TRBJ1-2; 8 bases match TRBD1. The V and J ends lost 6 bases and 7 bases, in that order; junction bases with no gene match: 13. Germline lookup yields CDR1 MNHNY and CDR2 SVGAGI (reference sequence). This CDR3 has 15 amino acids. CDR3 sequence: CASSEYPRTGPGYTF. CDR3 sequence (DNA): TGTGCCAGCAGCGAATACCCCCGGACAGGGCCTGGCTACACCTTC.

This clone has only a few counts. The chain joins TRBV5-1 to TRBJ1-1; D is ambiguous. The CDR3 length is 13 residues. Germline lookup yields CDR1 SGHRS and CDR2 YFSETQ. Trimming removed 5 bases from V and 5 bases from J, with 13 bases in between. Written as DNA, the CDR3 is TGCGCCAGCAGTTTGCAGGTGGGGACTGAAGCTTTCTTT. Translation gives CASSLQVGTEAFF.

The rearrangement links TRBV9 to TRBJ1-6; no reliable D call. Germline V gene lookup returns CDR1 SGDLS and CDR2 YYNGEE. Trimming left V 0 bases short and J 8 bases short, with 3 bases between. This CDR3 is built from 12 residues. The CDR3 region has the DNA TGTGCCAGCAGCGTAGAACATTCACCCCTCCACTTT. Protein: CASSVEHSPLHF.

V is TRBV11-2 and J is TRBJ2-3, with TRBD1 identical over 8 bases. This CDR3 is 15 amino acids long. The V and J ends lost 5 bases and 4 bases, in that order; junction bases with no gene match: 8. CDR1 is SGHAT, CDR2 FQNNGV, per germline. The CDR3 region is CASSVPGGLADTQYF. CDR3 sequence (DNA): TGTGCCAGCAGCGTTCCAGGGGGCCTTGCAGATACGCAGTATTTT.

The gene calls are TRBV4-3 and TRBJ2-5; D perhaps matches TRBD1 (6 bases). The germline V gene encodes CDR1 LGHNA and CDR2 YSLEER. This CDR3 spans 16 amino acids. The V end lost 0 bases, the J end lost 4 bases, and 15 bases lay between the germline ends. The CDR3 reads CASSQDRWQGRETQYF. The CDR3 DNA reads TGCGCCAGCAGCCAAGATCGGTGGCAGGGGCGAGAGACCCAGTACTTC.

The count of this clone is one. The chain employs TRBV28 and TRBJ2-1; 8 bases are a match to TRBD2. Trimming removed 6 bases from V and 8 bases from J; junction bases left unmatched: 12. The CDR3 is made up of 15 amino acids. Germline CDR1 reads MDHEN; CDR2 reads SYDVKM. The CDR3 spells CASSPAGAGGDEQFF. CDR3 DNA sequence: TGTGCCAGCAGCCCAGCTGGGGCCGGGGGGGATGAGCAGTTCTTC.

This chain links TRBV7-2 with TRBJ2-5, with no clear D. The CDR3 runs to 15 residues. The germline V and J ends were trimmed by 5 bases and 0 bases, with 13 bases remaining between them. From germline, CDR1 is SGHTA and CDR2 FQGNSA. This CDR3 is CASSPGDKYQETQYF. The CDR3 DNA reads as TGTGCCAGCAGCCCAGGTGATAAGTACCAAGAGACCCAGTACTTC.

This clone was picked up a small number of times. The chain has TRBV27 and TRBJ2-5; D possibly corresponds to TRBD2 (5 bases). Trimming cost V 3 bases and J 5 bases, with 10 bases left between them. The CDR3 contains 13 residues. Germline assignment: CDR1 MNHEY and CDR2 SMNVEV (reference sequence). The CDR3 loop is CASSFGSRETQYF. The CDR3 coding sequence is TGTGCCAGCAGTTTTGGGAGTAGGGAGACCCAGTACTTC.

As DNA, the CDR3 is TGTGCCAGCAGTGATTGGGGGAACACAGATACGCAGTATTTT. Encoded protein: CASSDWGNTDTQYF. This rearrangement joins TRBV2 to TRBJ2-3; D may match TRBD1 or TRBD2 (5 bases each). CDR3 length: 14 amino acids. V was shortened by 3 bases and J by 2 bases, with 9 bases between the two germline ends. CDR1 is SNHLY and CDR2 is FYNNEI in the germline V gene.